These 19 T cell receptor beta chains were all obtained from the same sample, sequenced in a study of shared clonotypes between healthy human individuals. Assay used: immunoSEQ multiplex PCR; TCRdb lists only in-frame clones, some missing. The sample contains fewer than 2.5 million clones, approximately 93% of which appear only once. Material for sequencing was naive CD4+ T cells from PBMCs. Specified subset: CD45RA+ positively selected. These receptors were obtained from a man aged 18 to 35 in good health. Some clones in this sample may be carry-over from other donors' samples.

The chain employs TRBV30 and TRBJ1-1; no clear D gene. From germline, CDR1 is GTSNPN and CDR2 SVGIG (reference sequence). The CDR3 is 13 amino acids. Trimming took off 0 bases at V and 6 bases at J, with 11 bases between the two ends. The CDR3 here is CAWSVRTDAEAFF. DNA for the CDR3: TGTGCCTGGAGTGTACGTACAGACGCTGAAGCTTTCTTT.

The V and J genes are TRBV6-5 and TRBJ2-3; D is perhaps TRBD2 (6 bases). The CDR3 length is 13 residues. Germline loops: CDR1 MNHEY, CDR2 SVGAGI. V was shortened by 2 bases and J by 6 bases, with 9 bases between the two germline ends. For the CDR3, the DNA is TGTGCCAGCAGTTACGGGGGGTGGGATACGCAGTATTTT. It translates to CASSYGGWDTQYF.

The CDR3 coding sequence is TGTGCCAGCAGCTACGGGACAGGGGATAGTCATGAGCAGTTCTTC. Amino acids: CASSYGTGDSHEQFF. V gene TRBV5-6 combines with J gene TRBJ2-1; 10 bases map to TRBD1. With V trimmed by 3 bases and J by 8 bases, 8 bases remained unmatched. The germline V gene encodes CDR1 SGHDT and CDR2 YYEEEE. The CDR3 covers 15 residues.

V gene TRBV5-1 combines with J gene TRBJ2-3; possibly TRBD1 for D (5 bases). Trimming shortened V by 3 bases and J by 0 bases, and 17 bases separated the two germline ends. Germline V gene data show CDR1 as SGHRS and CDR2 as YFSETQ. The CDR3 covers 17 residues. CDR3 residues: CASSWTLGASSTDTQYF. CDR3 nucleotide sequence: TGCGCCAGCAGCTGGACCCTAGGGGCCTCTAGCACAGATACGCAGTATTTT.

This clone was counted a single time. The sample carries other DNA sequences with the same CDR3. V gene TRBV29-1 combines with J gene TRBJ2-3; 11 positions agree with TRBD2. The CDR3 contains 15 residues. V was pared by 6 bases and J by 1 base, with 6 bases of the junction left unmatched. Germline-derived CDR1 and CDR2 are SQVTM and ANQGSEA. CDR3 amino acids: CSVAGTSGRTDTQYF. CDR3 sequence (DNA): TGCAGCGTGGCAGGGACTAGCGGCCGCACAGATACGCAGTATTTT.

The chain joins TRBV7-2 to TRBJ2-1; 7 positions agree with TRBD2. The CDR3 runs to 16 residues. The V segment lost 3 bases and the J segment 3 bases; nucleotides outside the gene matches: 8. Germline V gene lookup returns CDR1 SGHTA and CDR2 FQGNSA. CDR3 protein: CASSFPSGGLYNEQFF. The CDR3 DNA sequence: TGTGCCAGCAGCTTCCCTAGCGGAGGGCTCTACAATGAGCAGTTCTTC.

The V gene is TRBV18, the J gene TRBJ1-2; D unclear. The CDR3 runs to 12 residues. Germline CDR1 reads KGHSH; CDR2 reads LQKENI. Trimming stripped 5 bases from V and 4 bases from J, with 8 bases between. CDR3 nucleotide sequence: TGTGCCAGCTCAGACACAGCCTATGGCTACACCTTC. This translates into CASSDTAYGYTF. Full variable domain (outside the CDR3, taken from reference TRBV18 and TRBJ1-2): NAGVMQNPRHLVRRRGQEARLRCSPMKGHSHVYWYRQLPEEGLKFMVYLQKENIIDESGMPKERFSAEFPKEGPSILRIQQVVRGDSAAYFCASSDTAYGYTFGSGTRLTVV.

The rearrangement links TRBV7-2 to TRBJ2-7; 7 bases agree with TRBD1. J gave up 4 bases and V 3 bases, and 9 bases lay outside the gene matches. The germline CDR1 and CDR2 sequences are SGHTA and FQGNSA. The CDR3 contains 15 residues. In DNA, the CDR3 is TGTGCCAGCAGCTTCGGCAGGGGGAATATATACGAGCAGTACTTC. Amino acid sequence: CASSFGRGNIYEQYF.

The rearrangement joins TRBV4-3 to TRBJ2-3; D is unresolved. V lost 1 base and J 5 bases, leaving 13 bases between the germline ends. Germline assignment: CDR1 LGHNA and CDR2 YSLEER. The CDR3 has 15 amino acids. CDR3 amino acids: CASSQVGDGQDTQYF. CDR3 in DNA: TGCGCCAGCAGCCAAGTTGGAGACGGGCAAGATACGCAGTATTTT.

The chain employs TRBV28 and TRBJ1-4; TRBD1 matches 8 bases. CDR3 size: 15 residues. Germline CDR1 and CDR2: MDHEN and SYDVKM. V shed 5 bases, J shed 5 bases, and the junction held 7 bases outside the gene matches. CDR3 DNA sequence: TGTGCCAGCAGTCCAGGGGGCGCGAAAAATGAAAAACTGTTTTTT. Translating gives CASSPGGAKNEKLFF.

The CDR3 sequence: CASSLRLAGNQETQYF. The CDR3 DNA is TGCGCCAGCAGCCTTAGACTAGCGGGAAACCAAGAGACCCAGTACTTC. The chain links TRBV5-1 to TRBJ2-5; 11 bases align to TRBD2. The germline V gene has CDR1 SGHRS and CDR2 YFSETQ. The length of the CDR3 is 16 residues. Losses at the gene ends were 4 bases for V and 0 bases for J; bases not matched to a gene: 5.

This chain joins TRBV27 and TRBJ1-5, with D possibly matching TRBD1 (6 bases). Per the germline V gene, CDR1 is MNHEY and CDR2 is SMNVEV (reference sequence). V lost 6 bases and J lost 3, with 12 bases in between. The CDR3 is made up of 14 amino acids. The CDR3 sequence is CASRGGGLNQPQHF. CDR3 DNA: TGTGCCAGCAGAGGGGGGGGGCTCAATCAGCCCCAGCATTTT.

This clone was seen once. The chain recombines TRBV4-2 with TRBJ2-3; D is uncertain. Trimming took off 1 base at V and 1 base at J, with 6 bases between the two ends. The length of the CDR3 is 14 residues. CDR1 and CDR2 from the germline V gene are LGHNA and YNFKEQ. Written as DNA, the CDR3 is TGTGCCAGCAGCCAAGGATTGCGCACAGATACGCAGTATTTT. It is translated as CASSQGLRTDTQYF.

The rearrangement uses TRBV7-9 and TRBJ2-7, with D tentatively TRBD2 (5 bases). This CDR3 is built from 13 residues. Looked up from germline, CDR1 is SEHNR and CDR2 is FQNEAQ (reference sequence). Trimming removed 5 bases at V and 3 bases at J, with 11 bases between. As DNA, the CDR3 is TGTGCCAGCAGCCAGAGAGACTACTACGAGCAGTACTTC. It yields the protein CASSQRDYYEQYF.

V usage is TRBV12-5 and J usage is TRBJ2-1, with D perhaps TRBD2 (6 bases). Germline V lookup: CDR1 LGHNT, CDR2 FRNRAP. The CDR3 contains 14 residues. Trimming pared 5 bases from V and 9 bases from J, leaving 17 bases between. The CDR3 region is CASGDDLARAEQFF. The CDR3 bases are TGTGCTAGTGGTGACGACCTAGCGCGGGCTGAGCAGTTCTTC. The whole variable domain, remainder taken from reference TRBV12-5 and TRBJ2-1, is DARVTQTPRHKVTEMGQEVTMRCQPILGHNTVFWYRQTMMQGLELLAYFRNRAPLDDSGMPKDRFSAEMPDATLATLKIQPSEPRDSAVYFCASGDDLARAEQFFGPGTRLTVL.

This chain uses TRBV9 with TRBJ2-7, with 8 bases that match TRBD1. Unmatched junction bases numbered 2, after V lost 4 bases and J lost 5 bases. The CDR3 is 12 residues long. Germline CDR1 reads SGDLS; CDR2 reads YYNGEE. DNA of the CDR3: TGTGCCAGCAGCCCCAGGGGGCACGAGCAGTACTTC. Encoded protein: CASSPRGHEQYF.

The CDR3 reads CASRGTAANYGYTF. DNA for the CDR3: TGTGCCAGCAGGGGGACAGCCGCTAACTATGGCTACACCTTC. The chain couples TRBV6-1 to TRBJ1-2, with TRBD1 matching over 7 bases. V gave up 6 bases and J gave up 0 bases; unmatched junction bases: 4. This CDR3 region has 14 residues. Germline V gives CDR1 MNHNS, CDR2 SASEGT.

The V gene is TRBV7-2, the J gene TRBJ2-3; D uncertain. The V end was cut by 0 bases, the J end by 6 bases, with 13 bases between. Germline assignment: CDR1 SGHTA and CDR2 FQGNSA. The CDR3 runs to 15 residues. The CDR3 DNA reads as TGTGCCAGCAGCTTAGCGCTCCCCCTAGGGGATACGCAGTATTTT. Translating it yields CASSLALPLGDTQYF.

The chain recombines TRBV30 with TRBJ2-7; 7 bases align to TRBD1. Germline V gene data show CDR1 as GTSNPN and CDR2 as SVGIG (reference sequence). The CDR3 contains 13 residues. The V gene end was trimmed by 7 bases and the J gene end by 0 bases; junction bases not matched to a gene: 6. For the CDR3, the DNA is TGTGCCTTAACGGACAGGAGCTCCTACGAGCAGTACTTC. It specifies CALTDRSSYEQYF.